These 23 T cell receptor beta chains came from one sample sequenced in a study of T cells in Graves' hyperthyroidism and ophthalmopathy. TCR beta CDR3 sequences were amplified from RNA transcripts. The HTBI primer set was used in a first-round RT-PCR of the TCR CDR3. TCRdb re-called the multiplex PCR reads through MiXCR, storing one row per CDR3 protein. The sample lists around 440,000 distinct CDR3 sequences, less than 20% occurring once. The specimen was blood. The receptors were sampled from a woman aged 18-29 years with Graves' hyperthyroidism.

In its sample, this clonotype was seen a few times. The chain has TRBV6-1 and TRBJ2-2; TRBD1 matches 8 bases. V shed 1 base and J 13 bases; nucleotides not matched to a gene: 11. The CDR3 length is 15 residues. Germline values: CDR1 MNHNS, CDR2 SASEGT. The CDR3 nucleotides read TGTGCCAGCAGTGAAGGTGTGGACAGGGTGCGTTCGCTGTTTTTT. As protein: CASSEGVDRVRSLFF.

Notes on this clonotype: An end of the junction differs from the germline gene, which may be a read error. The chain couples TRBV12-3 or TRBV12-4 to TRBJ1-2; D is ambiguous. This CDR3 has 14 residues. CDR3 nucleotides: TGTGCCAGCAGTTTAAGTGGCAGTAACCATGGCTACACCTTC. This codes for CASSLSGSNHGYTF.

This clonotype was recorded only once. The CDR3 coding sequence is TGTGCCACCCGACTAGCGGGGGGGCCAGTGCAGTATTTT. Amino acid sequence: CATRLAGGPVQYF. This chain connects TRBV10-3 to TRBJ2-3; 14 bases are shared with TRBD2. CDR1 is ENHRY and CDR2 is SYGVKD in the germline V gene. This CDR3 comprises 13 residues. V shed 10 bases and J 11 bases; nucleotides not matched to a gene: 8.

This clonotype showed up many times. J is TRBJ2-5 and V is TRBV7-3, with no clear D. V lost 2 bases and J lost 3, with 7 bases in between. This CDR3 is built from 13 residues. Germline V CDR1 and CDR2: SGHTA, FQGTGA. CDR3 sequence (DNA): TGTGCCAGCAGCTTACGACGGGAAGAGACCCAGTACTTC. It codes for CASSLRREETQYF.

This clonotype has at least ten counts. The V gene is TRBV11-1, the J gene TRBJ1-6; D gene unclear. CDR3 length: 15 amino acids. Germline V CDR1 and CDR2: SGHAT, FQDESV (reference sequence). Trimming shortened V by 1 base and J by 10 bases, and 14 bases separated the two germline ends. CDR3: CASSLVTGRGSPLHF. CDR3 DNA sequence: TGTGCCAGCAGCTTAGTTACGGGTCGAGGATCACCCCTCCACTTT.

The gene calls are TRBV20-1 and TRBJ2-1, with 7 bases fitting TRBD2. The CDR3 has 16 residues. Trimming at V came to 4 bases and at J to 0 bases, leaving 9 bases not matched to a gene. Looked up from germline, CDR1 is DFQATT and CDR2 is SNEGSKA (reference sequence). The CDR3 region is CSANSGSGNSYNEQFF. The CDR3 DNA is TGCAGTGCTAATAGTGGAAGCGGGAACTCCTACAATGAGCAGTTCTTC.

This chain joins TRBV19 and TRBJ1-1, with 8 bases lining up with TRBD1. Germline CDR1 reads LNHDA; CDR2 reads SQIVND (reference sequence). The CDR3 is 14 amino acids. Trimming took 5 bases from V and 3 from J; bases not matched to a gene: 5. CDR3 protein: CASSPRRGHTEAFF. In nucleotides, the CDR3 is TGTGCCAGTAGTCCCCGCAGGGGGCACACTGAAGCTTTCTTT.

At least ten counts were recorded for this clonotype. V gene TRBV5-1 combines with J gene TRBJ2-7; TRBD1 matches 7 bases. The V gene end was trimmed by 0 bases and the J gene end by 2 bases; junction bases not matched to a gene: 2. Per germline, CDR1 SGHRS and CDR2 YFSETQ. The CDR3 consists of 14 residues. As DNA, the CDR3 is TGCGCCAGCAGCTTGGAAACAGGGGCCTACGAGCAGTACTTC. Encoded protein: CASSLETGAYEQYF. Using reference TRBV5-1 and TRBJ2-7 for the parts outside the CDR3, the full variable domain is KAGVTQTPRYLIKTRGQQVTLSCSPISGHRSVSWYQQTPGQGLQFLFEYFSETQRNKGNFPGRFSGRQFSNSRSEMNVSTLELGDSALYLCASSLETGAYEQYFGPGTRLTVT.

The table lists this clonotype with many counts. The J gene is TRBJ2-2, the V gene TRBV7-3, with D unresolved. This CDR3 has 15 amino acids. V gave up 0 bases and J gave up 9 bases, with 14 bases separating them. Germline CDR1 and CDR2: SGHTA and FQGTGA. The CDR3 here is CASSLTSSGARELFF. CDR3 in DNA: TGTGCCAGCAGCTTAACGTCGTCAGGAGCCCGGGAGCTGTTTTTT.

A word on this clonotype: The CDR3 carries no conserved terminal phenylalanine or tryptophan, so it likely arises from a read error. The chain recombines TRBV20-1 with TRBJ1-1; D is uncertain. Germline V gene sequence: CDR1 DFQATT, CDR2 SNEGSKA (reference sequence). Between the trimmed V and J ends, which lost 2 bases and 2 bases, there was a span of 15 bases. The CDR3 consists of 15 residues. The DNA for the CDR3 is TGCAGTGCTAGACTGAGGACTATGGGAAACACTGAAGCTTTCTCT. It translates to CSARLRTMGNTEAFS.

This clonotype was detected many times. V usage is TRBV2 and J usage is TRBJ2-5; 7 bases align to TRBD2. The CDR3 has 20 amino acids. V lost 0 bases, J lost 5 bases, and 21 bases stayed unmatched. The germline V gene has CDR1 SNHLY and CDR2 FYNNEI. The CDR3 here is CASSEARRGLTSALLETQYF. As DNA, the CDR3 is TGTGCCAGCAGTGAAGCGAGGAGGGGTCTAACTAGCGCCCTACTGGAGACCCAGTACTTC.

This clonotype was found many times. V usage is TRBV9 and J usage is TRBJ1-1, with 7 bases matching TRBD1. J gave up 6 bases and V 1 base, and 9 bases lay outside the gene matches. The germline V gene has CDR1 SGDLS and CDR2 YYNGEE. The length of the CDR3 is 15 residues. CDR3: CASSVSGGGIAEAFF. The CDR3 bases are TGTGCCAGCAGCGTAAGTGGAGGGGGCATCGCTGAAGCTTTCTTT. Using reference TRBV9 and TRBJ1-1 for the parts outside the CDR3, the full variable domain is DSGVTQTPKHLITATGQRVTLRCSPRSGDLSVYWYQQSLDQGLQFLIQYYNGEERAKGNILERFSAQQFPDLHSELNLSSLELGDSALYFCASSVSGGGIAEAFFGQGTRLTVV.

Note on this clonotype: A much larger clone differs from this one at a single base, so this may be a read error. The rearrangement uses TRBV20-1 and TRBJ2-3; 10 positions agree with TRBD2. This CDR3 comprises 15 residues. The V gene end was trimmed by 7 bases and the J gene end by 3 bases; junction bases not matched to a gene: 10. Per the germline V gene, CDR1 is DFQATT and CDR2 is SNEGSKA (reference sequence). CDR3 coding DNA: TGCAGTGTTAGCCCCACTAGCGGGGAGACAGATACGCAGTATTTT. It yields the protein CSVSPTSGETDTQYF.

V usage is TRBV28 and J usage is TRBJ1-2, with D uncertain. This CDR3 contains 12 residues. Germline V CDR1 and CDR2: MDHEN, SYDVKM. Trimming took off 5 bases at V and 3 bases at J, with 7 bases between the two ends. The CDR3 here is CASSLNHYGYTF. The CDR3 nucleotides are TGTGCCAGCAGTCTCAACCACTATGGCTACACCTTC.

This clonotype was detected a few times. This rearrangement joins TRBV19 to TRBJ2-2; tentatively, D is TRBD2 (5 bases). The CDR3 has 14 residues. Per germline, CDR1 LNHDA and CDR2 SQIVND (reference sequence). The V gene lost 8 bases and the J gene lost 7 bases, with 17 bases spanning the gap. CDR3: CASFAGPPGGELFF. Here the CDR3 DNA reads TGTGCCAGTTTTGCGGGTCCCCCAGGCGGGGAGCTGTTTTTT.

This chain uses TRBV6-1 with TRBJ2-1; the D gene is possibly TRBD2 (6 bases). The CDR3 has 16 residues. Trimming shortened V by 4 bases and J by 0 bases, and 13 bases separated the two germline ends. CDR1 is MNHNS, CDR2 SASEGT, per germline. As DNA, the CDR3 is TGTGCCAGCAGTGGAGTTGGGGGGACCTCCTACAATGAGCAGTTCTTC. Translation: CASSGVGGTSYNEQFF.

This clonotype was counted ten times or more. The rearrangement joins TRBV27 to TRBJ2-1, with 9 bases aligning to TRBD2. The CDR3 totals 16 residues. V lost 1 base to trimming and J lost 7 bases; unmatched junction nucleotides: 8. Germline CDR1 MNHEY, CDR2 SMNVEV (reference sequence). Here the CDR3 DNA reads TGTGCCAGCAGTTTATTGAGAGCGGGAGGAGAGAATGAGCAGTTCTTC. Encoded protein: CASSLLRAGGENEQFF.

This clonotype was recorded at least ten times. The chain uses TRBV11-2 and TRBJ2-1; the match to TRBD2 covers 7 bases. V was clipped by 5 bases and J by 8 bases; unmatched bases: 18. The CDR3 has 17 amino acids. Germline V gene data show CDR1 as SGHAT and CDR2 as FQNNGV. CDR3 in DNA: TGTGCCAGCAGCCGGAGAAGGGGACTACCTGGGTTGTATGAGCAGTTCTTC. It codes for CASSRRRGLPGLYEQFF.

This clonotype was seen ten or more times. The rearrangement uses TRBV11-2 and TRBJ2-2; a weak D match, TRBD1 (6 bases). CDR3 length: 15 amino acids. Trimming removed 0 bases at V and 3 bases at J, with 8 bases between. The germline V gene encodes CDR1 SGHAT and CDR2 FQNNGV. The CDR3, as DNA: TGTGCCAGCAGCTTAGATAACAGGGACACCGGGGAGCTGTTTTTT. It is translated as CASSLDNRDTGELFF.

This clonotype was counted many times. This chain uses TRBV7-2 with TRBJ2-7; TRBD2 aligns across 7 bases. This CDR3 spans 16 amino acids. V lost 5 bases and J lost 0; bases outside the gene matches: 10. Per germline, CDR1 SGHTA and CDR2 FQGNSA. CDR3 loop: CASSHSRRGTSYEQYF. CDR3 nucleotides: TGTGCCAGCAGCCACTCTAGGCGGGGGACCTCCTACGAGCAGTACTTC. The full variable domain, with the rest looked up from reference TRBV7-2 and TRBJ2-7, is GAGVSQSPSNKVTEKGKDVELRCDPISGHTALYWYRQSLGQGLEFLIYFQGNSAPDKSGLPSDRFSAERTGGSVSTLTIQRTQQEDSAVYLCASSHSRRGTSYEQYFGPGTRLTVT.

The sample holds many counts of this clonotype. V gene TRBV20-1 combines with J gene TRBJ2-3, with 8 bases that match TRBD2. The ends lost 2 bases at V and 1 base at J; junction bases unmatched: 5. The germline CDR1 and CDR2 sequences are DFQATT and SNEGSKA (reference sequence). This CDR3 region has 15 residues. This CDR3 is CSARSLAGRTDTQYF. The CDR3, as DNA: TGCAGTGCTAGATCCTTAGCGGGGCGCACAGATACGCAGTATTTT.

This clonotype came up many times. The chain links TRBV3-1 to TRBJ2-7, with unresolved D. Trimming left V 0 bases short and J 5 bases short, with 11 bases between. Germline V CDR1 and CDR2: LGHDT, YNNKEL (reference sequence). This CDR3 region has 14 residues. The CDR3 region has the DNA TGTGCCAGCAGCCAAGACGGGCCCCAAAACGAGCAGTACTTC. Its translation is CASSQDGPQNEQYF.

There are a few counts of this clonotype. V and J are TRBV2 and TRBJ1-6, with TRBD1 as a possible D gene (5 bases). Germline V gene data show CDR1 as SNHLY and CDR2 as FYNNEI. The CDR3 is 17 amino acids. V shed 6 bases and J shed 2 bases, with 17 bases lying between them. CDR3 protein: CASRVRADKTYNSPLHF. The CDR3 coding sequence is TGTGCCAGCAGGGTCAGGGCCGACAAAACCTATAATTCACCCCTCCACTTT.